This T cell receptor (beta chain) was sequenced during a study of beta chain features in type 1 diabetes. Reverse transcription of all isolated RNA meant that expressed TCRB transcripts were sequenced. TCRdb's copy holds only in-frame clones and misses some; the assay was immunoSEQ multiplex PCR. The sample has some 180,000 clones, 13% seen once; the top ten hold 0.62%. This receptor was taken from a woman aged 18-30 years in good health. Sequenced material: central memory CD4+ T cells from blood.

This CDR3 is CASSLRLAGEDTQYF. For the CDR3, the DNA is TGTGCCAGCAGCTTGAGGCTAGCGGGAGAAGATACGCAGTATTTT. The chain carries TRBV5-4 and TRBJ2-3, with 10 bases matching TRBD2. V shed 1 base and J 5 bases; nucleotides not matched to a gene: 4. Per germline, CDR1 SGHNT and CDR2 YYREEE (reference sequence). This CDR3 is 15 amino acids long.